A selection of T cell receptor beta chains follows, all from one sample in a study of long-term antiretroviral therapy in people with HIV. Data came from immunoSEQ multiplex PCR; TCRdb stores just in-frame clones and leaves some out. Seen here are about 22,000 clones, 86% observed once, and the top ten hold roughly 7%. The sample was unsorted PBMCs, taken 1.8 years before starting antiretroviral therapy. Receptors were obtained from a woman aged 25 to 45 with HIV. The CDR3 runs from the conserved cysteine through the conserved F or W. The order of the fields is D gene, clone size, V gene, J gene, CDR3 protein, CDR3 DNA. A D gene is named only where the DNA matches it firmly. Size tells how often a clone was seen (once, few, many) or the class of an expanded clone, and some rows leave it out.

D: TRBD1
size: NA
V: TRBV7-3
J: TRBJ1-2
CDR3: CASSPDREVNGYTF
DNA: TGTGCCAGCAGCCCGGACAGGGAGGTCAATGGCTACACCTTC

D: NA
size: NA
V: TRBV4-2
J: TRBJ1-3
CDR3: CASSQDAGNGNTIYF
DNA: TGTGCCAGCAGCCAAGATGCAGGGAATGGAAACACCATATATTTT

D: NA
size: NA
V: TRBV29-1
J: TRBJ1-2
CDR3: CSVEKDYGYTF
DNA: TGCAGCGTTGAGAAGGATTATGGCTACACCTTC

D: TRBD1
size: NA
V: TRBV10-3
J: TRBJ2-5
CDR3: CAISYRGQETQYF
DNA: TGTGCCATCAGTTACAGGGGCCAAGAGACCCAGTACTTC

D: NA
size: once
V: TRBV5-1
J: TRBJ2-5
CDR3: CASSHGRGQTIQEQYF
DNA: TGCGCCAGCAGTCATGGCCGTGGACAGACCATTCAGGAGCAGTACTTC

D: NA
size: NA
V: TRBV5-1
J: TRBJ1-1
CDR3: CASSIGGLGGTEAFF
DNA: TGCGCCAGCAGCATCGGGGGCTTAGGTGGCACTGAAGCTTTCTTT

D: NA
size: few
V: TRBV21-1
J: TRBJ2-2
CDR3: CASSSRASGELFF
DNA: TGTGCCAGCAGCAGCAGGGCGTCCGGGGAGCTGTTTTTT

D: NA
size: NA
V: TRBV5-1
J: TRBJ1-1
CDR3: CASSLNTEAFF
DNA: TGCGCCAGCAGCCTGAACACTGAAGCTTTCTTT

D: TRBD1
size: NA
V: TRBV13
J: TRBJ1-2
CDR3: CASSQRDRANYGYTF
DNA: TGTGCCAGCAGCCAAAGGGACAGGGCTAACTATGGCTACACCTTC

D: NA
size: NA
V: TRBV11-1
J: TRBJ2-5
CDR3: CASSLVFKGGQETQYF
DNA: TGTGCCAGCAGCTTAGTATTCAAAGGGGGGCAAGAGACCCAGTACTTC

D: NA
size: NA
V: TRBV30
J: TRBJ2-2
CDR3: CAWRPYRTENTGELFF
DNA: TGTGCCTGGAGACCGTATCGAACCGAGAACACCGGGGAGCTGTTTTTT

D: TRBD2
size: large
V: TRBV5-8
J: TRBJ2-3
CDR3: CASSWGGTTDTQYF
DNA: TGTGCCAGCAGTTGGGGGGGTACCACAGATACGCAGTATTTT

D: NA
size: NA
V: TRBV30
J: TRBJ2-1
CDR3: CACHTSSYNEQFF
DNA: TGTGCCTGTCATACCTCCTCCTACAATGAGCAGTTCTTC

D: TRBD2
size: NA
V: TRBV4-2
J: TRBJ2-5
CDR3: CASRSSGGEQETQYF
DNA: TGTGCCAGCAGGAGTTCGGGGGGGGAACAAGAGACCCAGTACTTC

D: TRBD2
size: NA
V: TRBV7-2
J: TRBJ2-1
CDR3: CASSPGGLAVYNEQFF
DNA: TGTGCCAGCAGCCCCGGGGGACTAGCGGTCTACAATGAGCAGTTCTTC

D: NA
size: NA
V: TRBV18
J: TRBJ2-5
CDR3: CASSPPSRTETQYF
DNA: TGTGCCAGCTCACCACCGTCCAGGACAGAGACCCAGTACTTC

D: TRBD1
size: NA
V: TRBV9
J: TRBJ2-1
CDR3: CASSVADRVIDEQFF
DNA: TGTGCCAGCAGCGTAGCTGACAGGGTAATCGATGAGCAGTTCTTC

D: TRBD2
size: once
V: TRBV7-3
J: TRBJ2-3
CDR3: CASSPSGGPDTQYF
DNA: TGTGCCAGCAGCCCGAGCGGGGGACCAGATACGCAGTATTTT

D: NA
size: NA
V: TRBV25-1
J: TRBJ2-2
CDR3: CASSERGAKNTGELFF
DNA: TGTGCCAGCAGTGAACGGGGGGCGAAGAACACCGGGGAGCTGTTTTTT

D: NA
size: few
V: TRBV2
J: TRBJ1-1
CDR3: CATPLSGNTEAFF
DNA: TGTGCCACCCCCCTTTCAGGGAACACTGAAGCTTTCTTT

D: NA
size: once
V: TRBV10-3
J: TRBJ1-1
CDR3: CAISEDLNTEAFF
DNA: TGTGCCATCAGTGAGGACCTGAACACTGAAGCTTTCTTT

D: NA
size: NA
V: TRBV6-1
J: TRBJ1-4
CDR3: CASITGRWRNEKLFF
DNA: TGTGCCAGCATCACGGGAAGGTGGAGGAATGAAAAACTGTTTTTT

D: TRBD1
size: NA
V: TRBV10-3
J: TRBJ1-1
CDR3: CAITPGQKNTEAFF
DNA: TGTGCCATCACCCCGGGACAGAAAAACACTGAAGCTTTCTTT

D: NA
size: NA
V: TRBV5-1
J: TRBJ1-1
CDR3: CASSLTDMNTEAFF
DNA: TGCGCCAGCAGCTTGACAGACATGAACACTGAAGCTTTCTTT

D: NA
size: NA
V: TRBV6-5
J: TRBJ2-7
CDR3: CASSSGLRPGYEQYF
DNA: TGTGCCAGCAGTTCTGGACTCCGTCCGGGCTACGAGCAGTACTTC

D: NA
size: few
V: TRBV19
J: TRBJ1-2
CDR3: CASSIVDLRLGYGYTF
DNA: TGTGCCAGTAGTATCGTTGACTTACGTCTGGGTTATGGCTACACCTTC

D: NA
size: few
V: TRBV7-6
J: TRBJ1-6
CDR3: CASSLLGGKDSPLHF
DNA: TGTGCCAGCAGCCTACTAGGGGGTAAGGATTCACCCCTCCACTTT

D: NA
size: NA
V: TRBV5-1
J: TRBJ1-1
CDR3: CASSLGGSSWSTEAFF
DNA: TGCGCCAGCAGCTTGGGCGGTTCATCCTGGAGCACTGAAGCTTTCTTT

D: NA
size: NA
V: TRBV7-2
J: TRBJ1-3
CDR3: CASSLGTTLNTIYF
DNA: TGTGCCAGCAGCTTAGGGACCACACTAAACACCATATATTTT

D: NA
size: once
V: TRBV18
J: TRBJ2-1
CDR3: CASSPDRQSYNEQFF
DNA: TGTGCCAGCTCACCTGACAGACAGTCCTACAATGAGCAGTTCTTC

D: NA
size: NA
V: TRBV14
J: TRBJ1-2
CDR3: CASSQPGGAYGYTF
DNA: TGTGCCAGCAGCCAACCGGGGGGGGCCTATGGCTACACCTTC

D: TRBD1
size: NA
V: TRBV15
J: TRBJ1-1
CDR3: CATTTDRRNTEAFF
DNA: TGTGCCACCACCACGGACAGGAGGAACACTGAAGCTTTCTTT

D: NA
size: NA
V: TRBV15
J: TRBJ1-1
CDR3: CATSGTVMNTEAFF
DNA: TGTGCCACCTCCGGGACCGTCATGAACACTGAAGCTTTCTTT

D: TRBD2
size: NA
V: TRBV6-1
J: TRBJ2-1
CDR3: CASRAGDLNNEQFF
DNA: TGTGCCAGCCGAGCGGGGGACTTAAACAATGAGCAGTTCTTC

D: NA
size: NA
V: TRBV6-1
J: TRBJ1-2
CDR3: CASSVGGPVGYTF
DNA: TGTGCCAGCAGTGTGGGGGGCCCCGTTGGCTACACCTTC

D: TRBD2
size: NA
V: TRBV7-3
J: TRBJ2-5
CDR3: CASGAQRGAGETQYF
DNA: TGTGCCAGCGGGGCCCAGCGGGGGGCAGGGGAGACCCAGTACTTC

D: NA
size: NA
V: TRBV18
J: TRBJ2-1
CDR3: CASSPFLSQTYNEQFF
DNA: TGTGCCAGCTCACCATTCTTGTCCCAGACCTACAATGAGCAGTTCTTC

D: TRBD1
size: NA
V: TRBV2
J: TRBJ1-1
CDR3: CASRGQGEAFF
DNA: TGTGCCAGCAGGGGACAGGGCGAAGCTTTCTTT

D: TRBD1
size: NA
V: TRBV14
J: TRBJ1-1
CDR3: CASSQTGLNREAFF
DNA: TGTGCCAGCAGCCAGACAGGGTTGAATAGAGAAGCTTTCTTT

D: NA
size: NA
V: TRBV5-6
J: TRBJ2-3
CDR3: CASSLGLNTDTQYF
DNA: TGTGCCAGCAGCCTCGGACTGAACACAGATACGCAGTATTTT

D: NA
size: NA
V: TRBV19
J: TRBJ1-5
CDR3: CASRSNSRQNQPQHF
DNA: TGTGCCAGTAGGTCGAACAGTCGCCAAAATCAGCCCCAGCATTTT

D: TRBD2
size: NA
V: TRBV6-1
J: TRBJ2-2
CDR3: CASSEPAGGPITGELFF
DNA: TGTGCCAGCAGTGAACCGGCGGGGGGGCCTATCACCGGGGAGCTGTTTTTT

D: NA
size: NA
V: TRBV6-5
J: TRBJ1-2
CDR3: CASSKSGGGEGYTF
DNA: TGTGCCAGCTCCAAAAGTGGGGGAGGTGAGGGCTACACCTTC

D: TRBD1
size: NA
V: TRBV7-3
J: TRBJ2-1
CDR3: CASREPGTGGVNEQFF
DNA: TGTGCCAGCAGGGAGCCCGGGACAGGGGGCGTAAATGAGCAGTTCTTC

D: NA
size: once
V: TRBV19
J: TRBJ2-2
CDR3: CASNLRVTNTGELFF
DNA: TGTGCCAGCAACCTCCGAGTGACGAACACCGGGGAGCTGTTTTTT